These 16 T cell receptor beta chains were all obtained from the same sample, sequenced in a study of T and B cells in COVID-19 patients. TRB rearrangements were amplified by multiplex PCR with BIOMED2 TRB-A/B primers. TCRdb reprocessed the multiplex PCR reads via MiXCR and lists one record per CDR3 protein. The top ten hold 35% to 55% of the sample, which has about 3,800 distinct CDR3 sequences, about 27% seen once. Each TRB amplification used roughly 250-550 ng of genomic DNA from blood. Specimen: blood. These receptors were obtained from a human donor with active COVID-19. The donor label of this sample is uncertain.

This clonotype was seen repeatedly, ten times or more. J is TRBJ1-1 and V is TRBV5-6; 9 nucleotides agree with TRBD1. Germline lookup yields CDR1 SGHDT and CDR2 YYEEEE. This CDR3 contains 14 residues. V shed 7 bases and J 5 bases; nucleotides not matched to a gene: 9. Written as DNA, the CDR3 is TGTGCCAGCCGGGAAGGGACAGGGTCAACTGAAGCTTTCTTT. Protein: CASREGTGSTEAFF.

As for this clonotype: One base away lies a much larger clone, so this may be a sequencing read error. The gene calls are TRBV6-5 and TRBJ2-3, with TRBD1 as a possible D gene (6 bases). The V and J ends lost 4 bases and 2 bases respectively, with 13 bases between them. The V gene's germline CDR1 is MNHEY and CDR2 SVGAGI. CDR3 size: 15 residues. CDR3 sequence reads: CASSLSKGVTDTQYF. In DNA, the CDR3 is TGTGCCAGCAGTTTATCCAAGGGGGTCACAGATACGCAGTATTTT.

Within the sample, this clonotype is medium-sized. The rearrangement joins TRBV19 to TRBJ2-3, with 11 bases matching TRBD2. Germline lookup yields CDR1 LNHDA and CDR2 SQIVND (reference sequence). CDR3 length equals 16 residues. V gave up 4 bases and J gave up 0 bases; unmatched junction bases: 3. The CDR3 DNA follows: TGTGCCAGTAGTACCGGGACTAGCGGTAGCACAGATACGCAGTATTTT. As protein: CASSTGTSGSTDTQYF.

CDR3 nucleotide sequence: TGTGCCAGCAGCAGGGGGGCTGCGGGGGCCCGCACAGATACGCAGTATTTT. This encodes CASSRGAAGARTDTQYF. V is TRBV7-9 and J is TRBJ2-3, with D maybe TRBD2 (7 bases). V was clipped by 5 bases and J by 1 base, with 19 bases between them. Germline V lookup: CDR1 SEHNR, CDR2 FQNEAQ (reference sequence). The CDR3 is 17 residues long.

Judged by abundance, this clonotype is medium-sized. The chain employs TRBV19 and TRBJ2-1; 7 bases agree with TRBD1. CDR1 and CDR2 from the germline V gene are LNHDA and SQIVND (reference sequence). The CDR3 loop spans 13 amino acids. Trimming took 1 base from V and 15 from J; bases not matched to a gene: 9. The CDR3 spells CASSIGGDSAGFF. In DNA, the CDR3 is TGTGCCAGTAGTATAGGAGGGGACAGCGCGGGGTTCTTC. The full variable domain, with the rest looked up from reference TRBV19 and TRBJ2-1, is DGGITQSPKYLFRKEGQNVTLSCEQNLNHDAMYWYRQDPGQGLRLIYYSQIVNDFQKGDIAEGYSVSREKKESFPLTVTSAQKNPTAFYLCASSIGGDSAGFFGPGTRLTVL.

This clonotype was detected only a few times. V usage is TRBV20-1 and J usage is TRBJ2-7; TRBD1 matches 11 bases. Germline CDR1 and CDR2: DFQATT and SNEGSKA (reference sequence). This CDR3 is 13 amino acids long. The trim removed 6 bases at V and 9 bases at J, leaving 10 bases unmatched. The CDR3 nucleotides are TGCAGTGCCCCCCGGACAGGGGGCTCGGGGCAGTACTTC. The encoded protein is CSAPRTGGSGQYF.

This clonotype was found a few times. The V gene is TRBV19, the J gene TRBJ2-3, with 9 bases fitting TRBD1. The CDR3 consists of 14 residues. Unmatched junction bases numbered 1, after V lost 5 bases and J lost 1 base. Germline V gives CDR1 LNHDA, CDR2 SQIVND (reference sequence). CDR3 nucleotide sequence: TGTGCCAGTAGTGACAGGGGGGGCACAGATACGCAGTATTTT. Translation gives CASSDRGGTDTQYF.

CDR3 DNA sequence: TGTGCCAGCAGTTCGACGCGGACAGCGAATTCACCCCTCCACTTT. This encodes CASSSTRTANSPLHF. The V call is TRBV6-5, the J call TRBJ1-6, with TRBD1 as a possible D gene (6 bases). The germline gives CDR1 MNHEY, CDR2 SVGAGI. Trimming stripped 4 bases from V and 7 bases from J, with 14 bases between. This CDR3 region has 15 residues.

The chain is built from TRBV6-2 or TRBV6-3 and TRBJ2-2, with 7 positions matching TRBD1. Trimming took 3 bases from V and 5 from J; bases not matched to a gene: 3. The CDR3 consists of 14 residues. Germline CDR1 reads MNHEY; CDR2 reads SVGEGT. CDR3: CASSYSRGTGELFF. Here the CDR3 DNA reads TGTGCCAGCAGTTATTCCAGGGGGACCGGGGAGCTGTTTTTT.

The V and J genes are TRBV12-3 or TRBV12-4 and TRBJ1-2; D may be TRBD1 (6 bases). The CDR3 has 14 amino acids. The V and J ends lost 6 bases and 2 bases respectively, with 13 bases between them. The CDR3 spells CASRATGRNYGYTF. The CDR3 DNA reads as TGTGCCAGCAGAGCAACAGGGAGGAACTATGGCTACACCTTC.

This clonotype counts as medium-sized (0.01 to 0.1%). This rearrangement joins TRBV19 to TRBJ1-6; unclear D gene. This CDR3 has 14 amino acids. CDR1 is LNHDA and CDR2 is SQIVND in the germline V gene (reference sequence). Trimming removed 6 bases from V and 2 bases from J, with 8 bases in between. CDR3 sequence (DNA): TGTGCCAGTAGCCGCCTTGCCTATAATTCACCCCTCCACTTT. Translating it yields CASSRLAYNSPLHF.

There are a few counts of this clonotype. This sequence joins TRBV7-9 and TRBJ2-1, with 8 bases fitting TRBD2. V shed 1 base and J 7 bases; nucleotides not matched to a gene: 6. Germline assignment: CDR1 SEHNR and CDR2 FQNEAQ (reference sequence). The length of the CDR3 is 15 residues. The CDR3 protein is CASSLGLSGGNEQFF. The CDR3 coding sequence is TGTGCCAGCAGCTTAGGGCTTTCGGGGGGGAATGAGCAGTTCTTC.

The J gene is TRBJ1-6, the V gene TRBV20-1; 7 positions agree with TRBD1. The CDR3 covers 15 residues. Looked up from germline, CDR1 is DFQATT and CDR2 is SNEGSKA (reference sequence). The V segment lost 0 bases and the J segment 9 bases; nucleotides outside the gene matches: 8. The CDR3 DNA is TGCAGTGCTAGAGATGACAGGGAAGGGACTTCACCCCTCCACTTT. It encodes CSARDDREGTSPLHF.

This clonotype is judged medium-sized (0.01 to 0.1%). This rearrangement joins TRBV5-6 to TRBJ1-2; D not resolved. Germline CDR1 is SGHDT and CDR2 is YYEEEE. V dropped 3 bases and J dropped 6 bases, with 15 bases sitting between them. This CDR3 is built from 14 residues. CDR3 coding DNA: TGTGCCAGCAGCTCCCCGACCCGGACGGATGGCTACACCTTC. Amino acid sequence: CASSSPTRTDGYTF.

This clonotype was counted many times. This chain connects TRBV7-6 to TRBJ1-6; 9 bases agree with TRBD1. The germline V gene encodes CDR1 SGHVS and CDR2 FNYEAQ. This CDR3 has 17 amino acids. With V trimmed by 4 bases and J by 7 bases, 11 bases remained unmatched. CDR3 in DNA: TGTGCCAGCAGCTCTCCCCTTGGGACAGGGCGAAATTCACCCCTCCACTTT. The encoded protein is CASSSPLGTGRNSPLHF.

This chain joins TRBV19 and TRBJ2-7, with a possible D match to TRBD2 (9 bases). The CDR3 extends over 18 amino acids. Trimming pared 5 bases from V and 2 bases from J, leaving 25 bases between. Looked up from germline, CDR1 is LNHDA and CDR2 is SQIVND (reference sequence). CDR3: CASSPGQVRGTSPYEQYF. The CDR3 bases are TGTGCCAGTAGTCCGGGACAGGTCCGCGGGACTAGCCCCTACGAGCAGTACTTC.